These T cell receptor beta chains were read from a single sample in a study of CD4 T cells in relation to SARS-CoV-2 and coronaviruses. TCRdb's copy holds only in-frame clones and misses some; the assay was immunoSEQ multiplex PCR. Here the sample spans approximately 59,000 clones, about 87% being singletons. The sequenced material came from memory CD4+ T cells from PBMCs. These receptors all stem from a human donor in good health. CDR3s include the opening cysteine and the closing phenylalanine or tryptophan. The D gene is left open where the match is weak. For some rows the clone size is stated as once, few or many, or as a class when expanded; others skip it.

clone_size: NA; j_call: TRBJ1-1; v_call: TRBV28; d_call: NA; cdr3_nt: TGTGCCAGCAGAGGCCCCGCAGGGAACACTGAAGCTTTCTTT; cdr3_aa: CASRGPAGNTEAFF
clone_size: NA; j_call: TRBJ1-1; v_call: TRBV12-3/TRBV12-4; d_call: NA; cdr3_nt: TGTGCCACTCAAGAGAACACTGAAGCTTTCTTT; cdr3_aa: CATQENTEAFF
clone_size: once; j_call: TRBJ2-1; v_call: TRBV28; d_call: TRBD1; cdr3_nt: TGTGCCAGCAGTCCCTCCGGGACAGGGGTTGGCAATGAGCAGTTCTTC; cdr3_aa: CASSPSGTGVGNEQFF
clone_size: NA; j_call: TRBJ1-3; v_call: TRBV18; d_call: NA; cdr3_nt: TGTGCCAGCTCACCCTCGGGACCTTACTCTGGAAACACCATATATTTT; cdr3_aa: CASSPSGPYSGNTIYF
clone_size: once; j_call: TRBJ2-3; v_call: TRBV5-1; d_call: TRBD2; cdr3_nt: TGCGCCAGCAGCTTGGTTTCGGCGGGGGACACAGATACGCAGTATTTT; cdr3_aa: CASSLVSAGDTDTQYF
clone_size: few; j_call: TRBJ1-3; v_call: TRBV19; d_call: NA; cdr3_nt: TGTGCCAGTAGTCCGCTCGGCCCCTCTGGAAACACCATATATTTT; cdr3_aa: CASSPLGPSGNTIYF
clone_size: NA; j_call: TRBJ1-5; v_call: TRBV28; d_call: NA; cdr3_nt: TGTGCCAGCTACCCTTACCCGGGGTCCCGAAGCAATCAGCCCCAGCATTTT; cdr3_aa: CASYPYPGSRSNQPQHF
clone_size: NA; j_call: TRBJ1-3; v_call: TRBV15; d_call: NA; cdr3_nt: TGTGCCACCAGCAGAGATCTTGCGGCGTCGGGAAACACCATATATTTT; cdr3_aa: CATSRDLAASGNTIYF
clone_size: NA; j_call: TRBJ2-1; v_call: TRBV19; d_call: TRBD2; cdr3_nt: TGTGCCAGTAGTTTTGGACTAGCGGGACACAATGAGCAGTTCTTC; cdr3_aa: CASSFGLAGHNEQFF
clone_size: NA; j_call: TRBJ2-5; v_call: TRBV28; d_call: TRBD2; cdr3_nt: TGTGCCAGCAGACTGAACCCGGGACTAGCGGGAGCCCGCCAAGAGACCCAGTACTTC; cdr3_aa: CASRLNPGLAGARQETQYF
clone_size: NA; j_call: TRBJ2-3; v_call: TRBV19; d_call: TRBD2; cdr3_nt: TGTGCCAGTAGTACCCCTAGCGGGGGCCGGCCAGATACGCAGTATTTT; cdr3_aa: CASSTPSGGRPDTQYF
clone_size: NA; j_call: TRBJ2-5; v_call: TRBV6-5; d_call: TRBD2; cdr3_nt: TGTGCCAGCAGTTACGGGGGACTAATCATAGAGTCCCAGTACTTC; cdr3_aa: CASSYGGLIIESQYF
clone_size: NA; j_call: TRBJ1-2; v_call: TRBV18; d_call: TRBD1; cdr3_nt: TGTGCCAGCTCACCATCGAGGACAGGGCTAGGAAGGGGCTACACCTTC; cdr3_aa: CASSPSRTGLGRGYTF
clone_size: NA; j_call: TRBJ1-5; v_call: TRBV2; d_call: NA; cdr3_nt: TGTGCCAGCAGTGAAGGGTCCAGTCAGCCCCAGCATTTT; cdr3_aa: CASSEGSSQPQHF
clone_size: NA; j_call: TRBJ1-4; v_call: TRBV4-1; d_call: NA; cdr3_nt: TGCGCCAGCAGCCAGGCTGGCCCAACTAATGAAAAACTGTTTTTT; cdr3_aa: CASSQAGPTNEKLFF
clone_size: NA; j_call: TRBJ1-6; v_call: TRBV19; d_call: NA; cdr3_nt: TGTGCCAGTAGTATAACAGGGCGGAATTCACCCCTCCACTTT; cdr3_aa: CASSITGRNSPLHF
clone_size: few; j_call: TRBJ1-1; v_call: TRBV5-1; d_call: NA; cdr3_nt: TGCGCCAGCAGCTTGTCTGCCGGGGGCGACACTGAAGCTTTCTTT; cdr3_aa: CASSLSAGGDTEAFF
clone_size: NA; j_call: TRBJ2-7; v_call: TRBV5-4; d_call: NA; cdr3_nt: TGTGCCAGCAGCTTGACTTTGACAATGCAGAACGAGCAGTACTTC; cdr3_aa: CASSLTLTMQNEQYF
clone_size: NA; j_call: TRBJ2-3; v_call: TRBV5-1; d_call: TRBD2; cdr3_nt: TGCGCCAGCAGCTTGGATGGGCGGGGGGGCACAGATACGCAGTATTTT; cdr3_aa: CASSLDGRGGTDTQYF
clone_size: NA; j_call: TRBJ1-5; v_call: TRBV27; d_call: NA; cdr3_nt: TGTGCCAGCCGTTCGCAGGCAATAGATTGGGGGGGCAATCAGCCCCAGCATTTT; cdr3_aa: CASRSQAIDWGGNQPQHF
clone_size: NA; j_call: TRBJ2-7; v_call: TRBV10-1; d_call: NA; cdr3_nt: TGCGCCAGCAGTTTTGGACCTTCCTACGAGCAGTACTTC; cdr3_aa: CASSFGPSYEQYF
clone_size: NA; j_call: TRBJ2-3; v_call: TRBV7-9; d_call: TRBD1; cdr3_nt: TGTGCCAGCAGCCACAACAGGGGCTCTAGCACAGATACGCAGTATTTT; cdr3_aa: CASSHNRGSSTDTQYF
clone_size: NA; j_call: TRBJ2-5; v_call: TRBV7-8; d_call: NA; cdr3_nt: TGTGCCAGCGGGTGGAGAGGGTCTCTAGCGGAGACCCAGTACTTC; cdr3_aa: CASGWRGSLAETQYF
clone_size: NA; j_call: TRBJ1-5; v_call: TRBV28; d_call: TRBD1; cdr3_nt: TGTGCCAGCATCTCACACAGGGACAGACAGCCCCAGCATTTT; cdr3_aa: CASISHRDRQPQHF
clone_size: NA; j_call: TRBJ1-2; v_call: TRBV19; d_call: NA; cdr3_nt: TGTGCCAGTAGTATCGGAGCAGCCTATGGCTACACCTTC; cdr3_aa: CASSIGAAYGYTF
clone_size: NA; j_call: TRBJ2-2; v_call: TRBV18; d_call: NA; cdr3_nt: TGTGCCAGCTCCCCAACACCCACGAACACCGGGGAGCTGTTTTTT; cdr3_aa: CASSPTPTNTGELFF
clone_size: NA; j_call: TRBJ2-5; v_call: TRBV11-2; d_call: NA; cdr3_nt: TGTGCCAGCAGCTTACAGGGAGGAGAGACCCAGTACTTC; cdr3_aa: CASSLQGGETQYF
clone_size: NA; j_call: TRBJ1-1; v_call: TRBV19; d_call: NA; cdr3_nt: TGTGCCAGTAGTCAGCCAGAGAACACTGAAGCTTTCTTT; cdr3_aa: CASSQPENTEAFF
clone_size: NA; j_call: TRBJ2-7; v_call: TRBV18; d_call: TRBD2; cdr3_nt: TGTGCCAGCTCACCACCAGGACTAGCGAGGTACGAGCAGTACTTC; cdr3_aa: CASSPPGLARYEQYF
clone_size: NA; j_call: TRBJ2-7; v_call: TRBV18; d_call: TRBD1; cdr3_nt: TGTGCCAGCTCACCAGGACAGGCCAGCTCCTACGAGCAGTACTTC; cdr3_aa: CASSPGQASSYEQYF
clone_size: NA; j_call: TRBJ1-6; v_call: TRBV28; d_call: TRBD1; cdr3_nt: TGTGCCACCTCCTCCGGGACAGGGTATAATTCACCCCTCCACTTT; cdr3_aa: CATSSGTGYNSPLHF
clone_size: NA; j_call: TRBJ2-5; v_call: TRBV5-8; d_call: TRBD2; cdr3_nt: TGTGCCAGCAGCTTCTGGCAAGGACTAGCGGACCAAGAGACCCAGTACTTC; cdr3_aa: CASSFWQGLADQETQYF
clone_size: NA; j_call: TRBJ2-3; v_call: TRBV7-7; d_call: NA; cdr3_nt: TGTGCCAGCAGCTTAGGTTTCAGTTACGGCACAGATACGCAGTATTTT; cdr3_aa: CASSLGFSYGTDTQYF
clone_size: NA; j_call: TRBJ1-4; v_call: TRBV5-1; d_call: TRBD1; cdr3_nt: TGCGCCAGCAGTGTGACAGGGACTAATGAAAAACTGTTTTTT; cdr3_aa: CASSVTGTNEKLFF
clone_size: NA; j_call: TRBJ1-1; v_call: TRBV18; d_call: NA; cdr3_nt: TGTGCCAGCTCACCGGGAGGCGGGGTGAGGGGCTCGGAAGCTTTCTTT; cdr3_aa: CASSPGGGVRGSEAFF
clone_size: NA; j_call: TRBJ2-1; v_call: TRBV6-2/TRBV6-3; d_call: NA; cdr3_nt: TGTGCCAGCAGCCGACGGGAAGTTGAGCAGTTCTTC; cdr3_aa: CASSRREVEQFF
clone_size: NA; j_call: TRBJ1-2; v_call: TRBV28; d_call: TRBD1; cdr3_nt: TGTGCCAGCAGTCGACAGGGGGCTCAGGCCAGCTACACCTTC; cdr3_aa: CASSRQGAQASYTF
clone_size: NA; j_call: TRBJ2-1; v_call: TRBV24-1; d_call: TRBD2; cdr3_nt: TGTGCCATCGGAGCCGGGACTAGTGTAGTCAATGAGCAGTTCTTC; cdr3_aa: CAIGAGTSVVNEQFF
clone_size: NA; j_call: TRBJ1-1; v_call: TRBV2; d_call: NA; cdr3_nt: TGTGCCAGCATGAGACAGTCGGCCAACACTGAAGCTTTCTTT; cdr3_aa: CASMRQSANTEAFF
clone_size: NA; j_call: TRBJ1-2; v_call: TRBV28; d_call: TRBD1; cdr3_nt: TGTGCCAGCAGTTCCGGACAGGGGGGCGGCTATGGCTACACCTTC; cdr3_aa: CASSSGQGGGYGYTF
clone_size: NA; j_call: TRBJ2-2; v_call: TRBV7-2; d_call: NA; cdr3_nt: TGTGCCAGTGGACAGAACACCGGGGAGCTGTTTTTT; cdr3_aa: CASGQNTGELFF
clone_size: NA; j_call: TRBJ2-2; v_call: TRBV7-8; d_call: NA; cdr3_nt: TGTGCCAGCGCTAGACGGCAGAACACCGGGGAGCTGTTTTTT; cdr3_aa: CASARRQNTGELFF
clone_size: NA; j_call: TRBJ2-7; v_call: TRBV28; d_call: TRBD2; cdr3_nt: TGTGCCAGCAGTTTAGCCCTCCGTCGACTAGCTGGGCAGTACTTC; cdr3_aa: CASSLALRRLAGQYF
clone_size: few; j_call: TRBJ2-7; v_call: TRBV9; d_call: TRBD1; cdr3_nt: TGTGCCAGCAGCGTAGGACAGGGAGTATCCTACGAGCAGTACTTC; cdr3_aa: CASSVGQGVSYEQYF
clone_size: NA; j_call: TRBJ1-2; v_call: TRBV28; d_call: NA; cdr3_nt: TGTGCCAGCAGTTTGCTAGGCTATGGCTACACCTTC; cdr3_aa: CASSLLGYGYTF
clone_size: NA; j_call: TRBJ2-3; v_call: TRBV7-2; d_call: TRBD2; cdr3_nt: TGTGCCAGCAGCTTCCTACTAGCGGGAGGCACAGATACGCAGTATTTT; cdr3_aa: CASSFLLAGGTDTQYF
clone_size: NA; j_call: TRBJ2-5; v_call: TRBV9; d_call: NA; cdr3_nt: TGTGCCAGCAGCGTAGCTCCGGGACTCGGGGAGACCCAGTACTTC; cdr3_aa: CASSVAPGLGETQYF